This TCR beta chain originates from a study of blood T cell repertoires in COVID-19. Study-wide context: Specimens from acute and convalescent COVID-19 originated in the United States, Italy and Spain. PBMCs, B-cell-depleted T cells, or T cells were the source of the cDNA or gDNA that made up the material.

V was clipped by 5 bases and J by 6 bases; unmatched bases: 11. Germline values: CDR1 KGHDR, CDR2 SFDVKD. The CDR3 totals 17 residues. Per the original data handling: Amplification with reference gene primers provided the estimates of nucleated cell counts. Assay: immunoSEQ multiplex PCR; the TCRdb copy retains only in-frame clones and omits some. For V, J and clone size, that table is used; D and trimming come from the DNA. The table includes around 80,000 clones, over 65% detected once. Material: peripheral blood. The chain links TRBV24-1 to TRBJ2-1; TRBD1 aligns across 11 bases. This receptor was obtained from a man in his fifties with active or convalescent COVID-19. CDR3 nucleotide sequence: TGTGCCACCAGTGCCCCTCTTGGACAGGGGGCTATCAATGAGCAGTTCTTC. Its protein product is CATSAPLGQGAINEQFF.